This TCR beta chain was retrieved from a study of T-cell memory formation after mild COVID-19. Study observations and caveats: Several responding clones turned up in pre-infection memory, indicating that cross-reactive memory may have taken part. Mainly CM and EM harbored the contracting CD4+ clones; mainly EMRA harbored the CD8+ ones.

Trimming left V 5 bases short and J 2 bases short, with 10 bases between. This CDR3 has 13 residues. Per the germline V gene, CDR1 is LGHDT and CDR2 is YNNKEL (reference sequence). With constant-segment primers, 5'RACE yielded cDNA libraries of TCR alpha and TCR beta that carried sample barcodes and UMIs. TCRdb fed the 5' RACE reads into MiXCR, producing one record per CDR3 protein. The repertoire holds approximately 390,000 distinct CDR3 sequences, 16% seen once, with about a fifth in the top ten. This clonotype was seen at least ten times. Its antigen is undetermined. The TCR was taken from a young man who had mild COVID-19 (a few samples of this study predate the infection). Cell type and time point are not known. The chain combines TRBV3-1 with TRBJ2-7; D gene ambiguous. Material for sequencing was PBMCs or a T cell subset sorted from them (not recorded which). CDR3 DNA sequence: TGTGCCAGCAGCTTCGGACGGACCTACGAGCAGTACTTC. It codes for CASSFGRTYEQYF.